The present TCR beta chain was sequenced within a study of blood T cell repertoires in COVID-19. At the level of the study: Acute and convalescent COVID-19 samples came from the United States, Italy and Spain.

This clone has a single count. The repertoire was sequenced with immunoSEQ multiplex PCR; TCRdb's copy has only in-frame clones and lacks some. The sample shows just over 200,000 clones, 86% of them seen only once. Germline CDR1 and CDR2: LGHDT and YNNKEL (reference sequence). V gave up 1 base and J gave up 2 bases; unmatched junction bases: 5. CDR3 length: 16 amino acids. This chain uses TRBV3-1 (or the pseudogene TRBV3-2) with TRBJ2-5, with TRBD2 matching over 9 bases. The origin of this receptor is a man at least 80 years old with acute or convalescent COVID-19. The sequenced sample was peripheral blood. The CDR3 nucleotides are TGTGCCAGCAGCCAAGCTCCCGCGGGGGGGCAAGAGACCCAGTACTTC. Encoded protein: CASSQAPAGGQETQYF.